A single sample is the source of the 23 T cell receptor beta chains below, sequenced in a study of T cells expressing NK-cell markers. TCRdb reprocessed the 5' RACE reads and reports one entry per CDR3 protein, with no DNA. This repertoire includes roughly 180,000 distinct CDR3 sequences. The specimen sequenced was blood T cells: a sorted CD56 or NKG2C T cell subset, CD4+ or CD8+ T cells, or bulk PBMC T cells (not recorded which). Receptors were obtained from a man aged 18-69 years in good health.

V and J are TRBV15 and TRBJ1-6; with no DNA, the TCRdb D assignment of TRBD1 cannot be verified. CDR3 length: 15 amino acids. CDR1 and CDR2 from the germline V gene are LNHNV and YYDKDF (reference sequence). The CDR3 loop is CATSRTTGDNSPLHF. The full variable domain, completed using reference TRBV15 and TRBJ1-6, is DAMVIQNPRYQVTQFGKPVTLSCSQTLNHNVMYWYQQKSSQAPKLLFHYYDKDFNNEADTPDNFQSRRPNTSFCFLDIRSPGLGDTAMYLCATSRTTGDNSPLHFGNGTRLTVT.

The V call is TRBV27, the J call TRBJ2-7; TCRdb gives TRBD1 as the D gene, but with no DNA this cannot be confirmed. The CDR3 runs 15 residues. The germline CDR1 and CDR2 sequences are MNHEY and SMNVEV (reference sequence). This CDR3 reads CASSTVRGWSYEQYF.

This chain connects TRBV20-1 to TRBJ2-1; absent DNA, TCRdb's TRBD2 call cannot be checked. This CDR3 comprises 17 residues. Per germline, CDR1 DFQATT and CDR2 SNEGSKA (reference sequence). The CDR3: CSARGTSGASSYNEQFF.

This rearrangement joins TRBV12-3 or TRBV12-4 to TRBJ2-1; TCRdb proposes TRBD1, but this gene call is untestable without DNA. CDR3 length equals 14 residues. The CDR3 sequence: CASIQGSSYNEQFF.

The chain is built from TRBV28 and TRBJ2-6; TCRdb's D call, TRBD1, is unchecked because there is no DNA. The V gene's germline CDR1 is MDHEN and CDR2 SYDVKM. The CDR3 has 16 amino acids. The CDR3 region is CATGGDRGSGANVLTF.

V usage is TRBV20-1 and J usage is TRBJ2-7; TCRdb names TRBD1, which stays unverified in the absence of DNA. The CDR3 is 14 amino acids. CDR1 and CDR2 (germline): DFQATT, SNEGSKA (reference sequence). CDR3 sequence reads: CSARGPGGDYEQYF.

This sequence joins TRBV12-3 or TRBV12-4 and TRBJ1-5; TCRdb returns TRBD1, unconfirmable since there is no DNA. The CDR3 sequence is 13 residues long. This CDR3 reads CASSSTGARPQHF.

The rearrangement links TRBV27 to TRBJ1-6. The CDR3 length is 13 residues. Germline values: CDR1 MNHEY, CDR2 SMNVEV (reference sequence). CDR3 residues: CASSLSSLTPLHF.

This rearrangement joins TRBV7-6 to TRBJ2-7; without DNA, the TCRdb call of TRBD2 cannot be checked. This CDR3 is built from 15 residues. CDR1 and CDR2 from the germline V gene are SGHVS and FNYEAQ. The CDR3 sequence: CASSSWTSGGYEQYF.

The chain uses TRBV10-3 and TRBJ2-7; the D call of TRBD2 rests on TCRdb alone, since no DNA is present to check it. This CDR3 comprises 14 residues. The V gene's germline CDR1 is ENHRY and CDR2 SYGVKD. This CDR3 reads CAIGEPSGYYEQYF.

The chain combines TRBV27 with TRBJ1-5. The CDR3 spans 14 residues. CDR1 is MNHEY, CDR2 SMNVEV, per germline (reference sequence). The CDR3 loop is CASRMVGLGQPQHF.

The genes are TRBV6-5 and TRBJ1-1. The CDR3 sequence is 15 residues long. CDR1 is MNHEY, CDR2 SVGAGI, per germline. This chain's CDR3 is CASSLKAVVGTEAFF.

The chain employs TRBV4-1 and TRBJ2-5. CDR3 size: 17 residues. CDR1 is MGHRA, CDR2 YSYEKL, per germline. CDR3: CASSQVDTSPYQETQYF.

This sequence joins TRBV19 and TRBJ2-7; checking the TCRdb D call of TRBD1 is not possible without DNA. Germline CDR1 and CDR2: LNHDA and SQIVND (reference sequence). CDR3 length equals 16 residues. The CDR3 sequence: CASSILWDTSSYEQYF.

This sequence joins TRBV20-1 and TRBJ1-4. Germline CDR1 reads DFQATT; CDR2 reads SNEGSKA (reference sequence). The CDR3 has 13 residues. The CDR3 sequence is CSATSYAAEKLFF.

The chain recombines TRBV27 with TRBJ1-1; TCRdb's D gene call, TRBD1, goes unchecked for lack of DNA. The CDR3 contains 15 residues. Germline V gene sequence: CDR1 MNHEY, CDR2 SMNVEV (reference sequence). CDR3 sequence reads: CASSSPGQGTTEAFF.

The rearrangement joins TRBV7-6 to TRBJ2-5; TCRdb lists TRBD2, though no DNA is available to test this call. Germline V gene data show CDR1 as SGHVS and CDR2 as FNYEAQ. The CDR3 runs to 13 residues. CDR3 sequence: CASSAGTQETQYF.

This chain connects TRBV12-3 or TRBV12-4 to TRBJ2-1; as DNA is missing, the TRBD1 call by TCRdb cannot be tested. This CDR3 has 15 residues. CDR3 residues: CASSLVQGASNEQFF.

The gene calls are TRBV7-9 and TRBJ1-6. Germline V gene sequence: CDR1 SEHNR, CDR2 FQNEAQ (reference sequence). This CDR3 comprises 14 residues. The CDR3 spells CASRGGGINSPLHF.

This CDR3 reads CASSSSGQIYEQYF. The chain is built from TRBV19 and TRBJ2-7; the TCRdb D gene call, TRBD1, has no DNA to confirm it. The CDR3 totals 14 residues. From germline, CDR1 is LNHDA and CDR2 SQIVND (reference sequence).

This chain joins TRBV5-4 and TRBJ2-3; lacking DNA, the TRBD1 call made by TCRdb goes unchecked. The CDR3 loop spans 15 amino acids. Germline lookup yields CDR1 SGHNT and CDR2 YYREEE (reference sequence). The CDR3 reads CASSLLGQTTDTQYF.

The J gene is TRBJ2-7, the V gene TRBV7-9; the D call from TCRdb, TRBD1, cannot be confirmed without DNA. The germline CDR1 and CDR2 sequences are SEHNR and FQNEAQ (reference sequence). CDR3 length: 16 amino acids. CDR3: CASSQPGGAALYEQYF.

This chain links TRBV20-1 with TRBJ1-5. Germline CDR1 reads DFQATT; CDR2 reads SNEGSKA (reference sequence). The CDR3 length is 16 residues. The chain's CDR3 is CSAQRGIGSSNQPQHF.